This TCR beta chain was observed in a study of CD8 T cells in ankylosing spondylitis. J was trimmed by 0 bases and V by 4 bases; bases with no gene match: 14. This CDR3 comprises 20 residues. CDR1 is MGHRA, CDR2 YSYEKL, per germline. TCRdb itself ran the 5' RACE reads through MiXCR, one entry per CDR3 protein. The data show a few hundred thousand distinct CDR3 sequences, with approximately 20% seen just once and roughly 13% held by the top ten. The TCR was taken from a male donor with ankylosing spondylitis or in good health (not recorded which). Material for sequencing was blood, either unsorted or a sorted T cell fraction (not recorded which). V and J are TRBV4-1 and TRBJ2-1, with 11 nucleotides matching TRBD2. The CDR3 region has the DNA TGCGCCAGCAGCCTGGCAGGAGGGACTAGCGGAGAGGGCTCCTACAATGAGCAGTTCTTC. This codes for CASSLAGGTSGEGSYNEQFF.